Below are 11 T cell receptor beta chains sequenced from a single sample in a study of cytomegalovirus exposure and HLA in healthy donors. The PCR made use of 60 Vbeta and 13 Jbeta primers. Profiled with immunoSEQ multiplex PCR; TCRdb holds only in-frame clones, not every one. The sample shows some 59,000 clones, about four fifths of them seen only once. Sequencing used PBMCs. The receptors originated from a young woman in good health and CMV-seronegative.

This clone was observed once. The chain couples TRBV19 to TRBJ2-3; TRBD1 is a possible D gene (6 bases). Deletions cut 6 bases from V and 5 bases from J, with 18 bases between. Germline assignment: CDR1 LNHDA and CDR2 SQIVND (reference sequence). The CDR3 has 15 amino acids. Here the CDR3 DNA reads TGTGCCAGTAGGATACAGGGCCCCCTCGGAGATACGCAGTATTTT. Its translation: CASRIQGPLGDTQYF. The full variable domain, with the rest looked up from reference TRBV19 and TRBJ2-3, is DGGITQSPKYLFRKEGQNVTLSCEQNLNHDAMYWYRQDPGQGLRLIYYSQIVNDFQKGDIAEGYSVSREKKESFPLTVTSAQKNPTAFYLCASRIQGPLGDTQYFGPGTRLTVL.

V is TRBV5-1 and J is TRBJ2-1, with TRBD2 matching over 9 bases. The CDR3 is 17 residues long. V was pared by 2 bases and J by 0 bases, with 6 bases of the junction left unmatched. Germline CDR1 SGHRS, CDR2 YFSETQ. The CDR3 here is CASSFSAGGSSYNEQFF. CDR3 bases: TGCGCCAGCAGCTTTTCCGCGGGGGGGAGCTCCTACAATGAGCAGTTCTTC.

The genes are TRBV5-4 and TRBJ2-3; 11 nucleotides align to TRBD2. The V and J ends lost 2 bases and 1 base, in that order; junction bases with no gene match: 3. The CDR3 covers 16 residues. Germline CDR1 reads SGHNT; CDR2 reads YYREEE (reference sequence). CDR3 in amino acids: CASSLWTSGRTDTQYF. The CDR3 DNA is TGTGCCAGCAGCTTATGGACTAGCGGGCGCACAGATACGCAGTATTTT.

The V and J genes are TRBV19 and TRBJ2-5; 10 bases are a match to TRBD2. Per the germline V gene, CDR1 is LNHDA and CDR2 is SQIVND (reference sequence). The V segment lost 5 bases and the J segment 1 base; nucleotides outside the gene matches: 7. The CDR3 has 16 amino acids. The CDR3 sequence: CASSPSLAGVQETQYF. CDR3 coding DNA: TGTGCCAGTAGTCCCTCGCTAGCGGGAGTCCAAGAGACCCAGTACTTC.

For the CDR3, the DNA is TGTGCCAGCAGTGTACGGGCGACAGGTGGAAACACTGAAGCTTTCTTT. Its protein is CASSVRATGGNTEAFF. The chain has TRBV6-4 and TRBJ1-1; possible D gene TRBD1, 6 bases. Trimming cost V 4 bases and J 2 bases, with 17 bases left between them. Germline V gene lookup returns CDR1 MRHNA and CDR2 SNTAGT. The CDR3 totals 16 residues.

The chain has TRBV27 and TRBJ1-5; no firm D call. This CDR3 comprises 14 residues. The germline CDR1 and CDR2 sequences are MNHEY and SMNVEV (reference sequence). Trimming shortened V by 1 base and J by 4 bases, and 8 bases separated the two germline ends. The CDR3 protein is CASSLFRSNQPQHF. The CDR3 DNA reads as TGTGCCAGCAGTTTATTTCGCAGTAATCAGCCCCAGCATTTT.

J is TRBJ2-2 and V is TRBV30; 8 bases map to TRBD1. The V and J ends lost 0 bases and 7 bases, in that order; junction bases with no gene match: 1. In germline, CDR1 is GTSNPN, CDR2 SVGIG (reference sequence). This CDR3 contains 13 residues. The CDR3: CAWSVTGVGELFF. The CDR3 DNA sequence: TGTGCCTGGAGTGTGACAGGGGTCGGGGAGCTGTTTTTT.

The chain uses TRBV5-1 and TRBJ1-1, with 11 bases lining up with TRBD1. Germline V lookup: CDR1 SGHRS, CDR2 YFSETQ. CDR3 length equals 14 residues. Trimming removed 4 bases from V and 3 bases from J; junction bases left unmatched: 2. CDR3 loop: CASSRGQGDTEAFF. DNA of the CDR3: TGCGCCAGCAGCCGGGGACAGGGGGACACTGAAGCTTTCTTT.

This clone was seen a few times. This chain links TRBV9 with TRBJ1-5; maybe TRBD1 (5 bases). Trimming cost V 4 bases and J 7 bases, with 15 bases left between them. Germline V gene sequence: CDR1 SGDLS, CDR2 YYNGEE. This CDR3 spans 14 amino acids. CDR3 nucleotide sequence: TGTGCCAGCAGCCCCGGGGGGAGTTTACAGCCCCAGCATTTT. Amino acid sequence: CASSPGGSLQPQHF.

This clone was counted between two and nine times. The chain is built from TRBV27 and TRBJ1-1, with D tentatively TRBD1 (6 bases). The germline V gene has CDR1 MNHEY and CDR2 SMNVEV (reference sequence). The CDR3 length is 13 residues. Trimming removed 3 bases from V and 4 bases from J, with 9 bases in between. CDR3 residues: CASSFQGFTEAFF. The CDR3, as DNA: TGTGCCAGCAGTTTTCAGGGGTTCACTGAAGCTTTCTTT.

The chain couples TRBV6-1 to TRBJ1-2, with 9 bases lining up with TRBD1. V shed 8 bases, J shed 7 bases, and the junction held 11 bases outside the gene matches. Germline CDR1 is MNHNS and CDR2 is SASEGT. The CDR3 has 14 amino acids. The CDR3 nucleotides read TGTGCCAGCCGGGGACAGGGATCTTTTGGTGGCTACACCTTC. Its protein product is CASRGQGSFGGYTF.